The 26 T cell receptor beta chains in this list originate from one sample, sequenced in a study of OX40 agonist ivuxolimab in advanced cancers. The assay was immunoSEQ multiplex PCR, and TCRdb's table has in-frame clones only and misses some. The data contain more than 20,000 clones, roughly nine tenths of them singletons. The source was CD4+ or CD8+ T cells sorted from blood, collected in a trial of the OX40 agonist ivuxolimab. The receptors derive from an adult with an advanced solid tumor such as melanoma, head and neck, liver or kidney cancer.

In nucleotides, the CDR3 is TGTGCCAGCAGCCAAGATGCAGTAGCGGGAAGCACAGATACGCAGTATTTT. This encodes CASSQDAVAGSTDTQYF. This chain joins TRBV4-2 and TRBJ2-3; 8 bases match TRBD2. V was clipped by 0 bases and J by 0 bases; unmatched bases: 5. Germline V gene sequence: CDR1 LGHNA, CDR2 YNFKEQ. The CDR3 runs to 17 residues.

This sequence joins TRBV9 and TRBJ2-3; D ambiguous. V lost 1 base, J lost 0 bases, and 9 bases lay in between. CDR1 is SGDLS and CDR2 is YYNGEE in the germline V gene. This CDR3 has 15 amino acids. CDR3 region: CASSVWDSSTDTQYF. The CDR3 region has the DNA TGTGCCAGCAGCGTATGGGATTCTAGCACAGATACGCAGTATTTT.

V usage is TRBV6-4 and J usage is TRBJ2-1; a possible D gene is TRBD2 (5 bases). Germline V gene data show CDR1 as MRHNA and CDR2 as SNTAGT. Trimming removed 3 bases from V and 9 bases from J, with 15 bases in between. The CDR3 contains 14 residues. CDR3: CASSDETSSLEQFF. The CDR3 DNA sequence: TGTGCCAGCAGTGATGAAACTAGTTCCCTTGAGCAGTTCTTC.

The genes are TRBV9 and TRBJ2-7, with 9 bases aligning to TRBD2. From germline, CDR1 is SGDLS and CDR2 YYNGEE. CDR3 length equals 17 residues. With 0 bases clipped from V and 3 bases from J, the junction kept 10 bases outside the gene matches. The CDR3 protein is CASSVGRLAGGIYEQYF. The CDR3 region has the DNA TGTGCCAGCAGCGTAGGGCGTCTGGCGGGAGGGATCTACGAGCAGTACTTC.

This clone was seen a handful of times. The chain joins TRBV9 to TRBJ2-7, with TRBD1 matching 9 bases. After removal of 3 bases from V and 3 bases from J, the junction contained 4 bases not matched to a gene. From germline, CDR1 is SGDLS and CDR2 YYNGEE. The length of the CDR3 is 14 residues. CDR3 protein: CASSAGTGIYEQYF. The CDR3 bases are TGTGCCAGCAGCGCCGGGACAGGGATCTACGAGCAGTACTTC.

The genes are TRBV19 and TRBJ2-2; D is perhaps TRBD1 or TRBD2 (5 bases each). Germline V lookup: CDR1 LNHDA, CDR2 SQIVND (reference sequence). There are 14 residues in the CDR3. V dropped 5 bases and J dropped 5 bases, with 12 bases sitting between them. The CDR3 loop reads CASSWGRGTGELFF. The CDR3 DNA sequence: TGTGCCAGTAGTTGGGGGAGAGGAACCGGGGAGCTGTTTTTT.

The V call is TRBV4-1, the J call TRBJ2-1, with 11 bases fitting TRBD2. The trim removed 1 base at V and 4 bases at J, leaving 6 bases unmatched. CDR3 length: 17 residues. Germline V gene lookup returns CDR1 MGHRA and CDR2 YSYEKL. The CDR3 DNA reads TGCGCCAGCAGCCAAGGTCTCGGGACTAGCGGATACAATGAGCAGTTCTTC. This sequence encodes CASSQGLGTSGYNEQFF.

The chain employs TRBV27 and TRBJ1-2; 11 bases match TRBD1. There are 15 residues in the CDR3. Germline CDR1 reads MNHEY; CDR2 reads SMNVEV (reference sequence). The ends lost 4 bases at V and 6 bases at J; junction bases unmatched: 7. CDR3 in DNA: TGTGCCAGCAGTTCATCCGGGACAGGGGGGAATGGCTACACCTTC. Translating it yields CASSSSGTGGNGYTF.

CDR3 sequence (DNA): TGTGCCAGCAGACCGGGACTAGCGGGAGGGTATTCCTACGAGCAGTACTTC. Encoded protein: CASRPGLAGGYSYEQYF. V usage is TRBV28 and J usage is TRBJ2-7, with 16 bases lining up with TRBD2. The J segment lost 1 base and the V segment lost 6 bases, leaving 6 bases of the junction unmatched. The CDR3 has 17 amino acids. Germline V gives CDR1 MDHEN, CDR2 SYDVKM.

The chain recombines TRBV28 with TRBJ1-4; D possibly corresponds to TRBD1 (5 bases). Trimming left V 7 bases short and J 5 bases short, with 20 bases between. This CDR3 is built from 16 residues. CDR1 is MDHEN, CDR2 SYDVKM, per germline. The DNA for the CDR3 is TGTGCCAGCACCTCGAGAAAGGGACTACTAAATGAAAAACTGTTTTTT. Its protein is CASTSRKGLLNEKLFF. The full variable domain, completed using reference TRBV28 and TRBJ1-4, is DVKVTQSSRYLVKRTGEKVFLECVQDMDHENMFWYRQDPGLGLRLIYFSYDVKMKEKGDIPEGYSVSREKKERFSLILESASTNQTSMYLCASTSRKGLLNEKLFFGSGTQLSVL.

The chain couples TRBV5-4 to TRBJ1-1; D gene ambiguous. V was clipped by 7 bases and J by 1 base, with 8 bases between them. Germline V CDR1 and CDR2: SGHNT, YYREEE (reference sequence). This CDR3 contains 12 residues. CDR3 in DNA: TGTGCCAGCCGAGATGGGAACACTGAAGCTTTCTTT. This sequence encodes CASRDGNTEAFF.

The V call is TRBV28, the J call TRBJ2-1; 9 nucleotides match TRBD1. With V trimmed by 5 bases and J by 7 bases, 6 bases remained unmatched. Germline V gene lookup returns CDR1 MDHEN and CDR2 SYDVKM. The CDR3 consists of 14 residues. This chain's CDR3 is CASSIGTGYNEQFF. The CDR3, as DNA: TGTGCCAGCAGTATCGGGACAGGGTATAATGAGCAGTTCTTC.

V gene TRBV9 combines with J gene TRBJ2-3; the D gene could be TRBD1 or TRBD2 (6 bases each). V lost 6 bases and J lost 4, with 18 bases in between. Germline V gene data show CDR1 as SGDLS and CDR2 as YYNGEE. CDR3 length: 15 amino acids. In DNA, the CDR3 is TGTGCCAGCACCTCTGGAGGGGGATCCGCAGATACGCAGTATTTT. Residues: CASTSGGGSADTQYF. Supplemented by reference TRBV9 and TRBJ2-3, the full variable domain reads DSGVTQTPKHLITATGQRVTLRCSPRSGDLSVYWYQQSLDQGLQFLIQYYNGEERAKGNILERFSAQQFPDLHSELNLSSLELGDSALYFCASTSGGGSADTQYFGPGTRLTVL.

As DNA, the CDR3 is TGTGCCAGCGGGACGAACAGGGTGGCCAACACCGGGGAGCTGTTTTTT. It encodes CASGTNRVANTGELFF. The chain employs TRBV4-2 and TRBJ2-2; tentative D call: TRBD1 (6 bases). V was pared by 8 bases and J by 2 bases, with 18 bases between. CDR3 length equals 16 residues. In germline, CDR1 is LGHNA, CDR2 YNFKEQ.

The table lists this clone with a count of one. This sequence joins TRBV30 and TRBJ1-4; TRBD1 matches 7 bases. This CDR3 region has 14 residues. Trimming took 7 bases from V and 0 from J; bases not matched to a gene: 5. Germline V lookup: CDR1 GTSNPN, CDR2 SVGIG (reference sequence). The CDR3 reads CALGQLATNEKLFF. The CDR3 DNA sequence: TGTGCCTTGGGACAGTTGGCAACTAATGAAAAACTGTTTTTT. The full variable domain, in which reference TRBV30 and TRBJ1-4 provide the parts outside the CDR3, is SQTIHQWPATLVQPVGSPLSLECTVEGTSNPNLYWYRQAAGRGLQLLFYSVGIGQISSEVPQNLSASRPQDRQFILSSKKLLLSDSGFYLCALGQLATNEKLFFGSGTQLSVL.

The chain carries TRBV27 and TRBJ1-5; TRBD1 matches at 9 bases. Germline lookup yields CDR1 MNHEY and CDR2 SMNVEV (reference sequence). This CDR3 spans 15 amino acids. V lost 6 bases and J lost 4; bases outside the gene matches: 7. CDR3 sequence reads: CASRLTGGYNQPQHF. In DNA, the CDR3 is TGTGCCAGCAGACTTACAGGGGGCTATAATCAGCCCCAGCATTTT.

The rearrangement uses TRBV5-1 and TRBJ1-2; D remains unclear. Per the germline V gene, CDR1 is SGHRS and CDR2 is YFSETQ. V was shortened by 0 bases and J by 5 bases, with 5 bases between the two germline ends. This CDR3 has 12 residues. The CDR3 DNA reads TGCGCCAGCAGCTTGGGTCTATATGGCTACACCTTC. Amino acid sequence: CASSLGLYGYTF.

This chain joins TRBV28 and TRBJ2-1; 7 bases align to TRBD2. The CDR3 runs 14 residues. Germline V gene lookup returns CDR1 MDHEN and CDR2 SYDVKM. Trimming at V came to 6 bases and at J to 7 bases, leaving 9 bases not matched to a gene. CDR3 sequence: CASRPPGGGNEQFF. In DNA form, the CDR3 reads TGTGCCAGCAGACCCCCGGGAGGTGGGAATGAGCAGTTCTTC.

V gene TRBV5-5 combines with J gene TRBJ2-7, with 13 bases identical to TRBD2. The CDR3 length is 15 residues. Germline V gives CDR1 SGHKS, CDR2 YYEKEE (reference sequence). V dropped 4 bases and J dropped 2; count of bases not matched to a gene: 3. The CDR3 loop is CASSRTSGSTYEQYF. Here the CDR3 DNA reads TGTGCCAGCAGCCGGACTAGCGGGAGTACCTACGAGCAGTACTTC. The complete variable domain, with remaining parts taken from reference TRBV5-5 and TRBJ2-7, reads DAGVTQSPTHLIKTRGQQVTLRCSPISGHKSVSWYQQVLGQGPQFIFQYYEKEERGRGNFPDRFSARQFPNYSSELNVNALLLGDSALYLCASSRTSGSTYEQYFGPGTRLTVT.

The CDR3 DNA follows: TGCGCCAGCAGCTATTACATTTCCTACGAGCAGTACTTC. This gives the protein CASSYYISYEQYF. The chain combines TRBV4-1 with TRBJ2-7; D is ambiguous. CDR3 length equals 13 residues. Per the germline V gene, CDR1 is MGHRA and CDR2 is YSYEKL. Trimming removed 5 bases from V and 1 base from J, with 9 bases in between.

V and J are TRBV9 and TRBJ2-7; 9 nucleotides agree with TRBD2. This CDR3 comprises 14 residues. V lost 1 base and J lost 6; bases outside the gene matches: 5. Germline V gene data show CDR1 as SGDLS and CDR2 as YYNGEE. CDR3 coding DNA: TGTGCCAGCAGCGTAACCGGGACTAGCTTCGAGCAGTACTTC. Residues: CASSVTGTSFEQYF.

V is TRBV12-5 and J is TRBJ1-5, with 7 nucleotides matching TRBD1. This CDR3 is built from 18 residues. Germline V lookup: CDR1 LGHNT, CDR2 FRNRAP. The ends lost 3 bases at V and 1 base at J; junction bases unmatched: 12. The CDR3 here is CASGFTLQGSTSNQPQHF. CDR3 nucleotides: TGTGCTAGTGGTTTCACCCTACAGGGGTCCACGAGCAATCAGCCCCAGCATTTT.

This sequence joins TRBV28 and TRBJ2-5; D remains ambiguous. Per germline, CDR1 MDHEN and CDR2 SYDVKM. The germline V and J ends were trimmed by 6 bases and 10 bases, with 12 bases remaining between them. The CDR3 has 11 amino acids. The CDR3 coding sequence is TGTGCCAGCAGCCCTCAGGTGATCCAGTACTTC. The encoded protein is CASSPQVIQYF.

The chain links TRBV5-5 to TRBJ1-1, with 9 bases lining up with TRBD1. The CDR3 is 18 residues long. The germline CDR1 and CDR2 sequences are SGHKS and YYEKEE (reference sequence). V gave up 4 bases and J gave up 10 bases; unmatched junction bases: 23. The CDR3 here is CASSPGQGQRGVRVLAFF. In DNA form, the CDR3 reads TGTGCCAGCAGCCCTGGACAGGGGCAGCGAGGAGTTCGGGTTTTAGCTTTCTTT.

There are a few counts of this clone. The gene calls are TRBV7-2 and TRBJ2-7, with D perhaps matching TRBD1 or TRBD2 (5 bases each). The CDR3 extends over 14 amino acids. Germline V gives CDR1 SGHTA, CDR2 FQGNSA. With 1 base removed from V and 7 bases from J, the gap between germline ends came to 14 bases. The CDR3 is CASSLGGRGTEQYF. In DNA form, the CDR3 reads TGTGCCAGCAGCTTAGGGGGACGGGGAACGGAGCAGTACTTC.

The V and J genes are TRBV6-5 and TRBJ2-5; TRBD2 matches 7 bases. The J call may be in error: the DNA end matches TRBJ2-7 better. Germline V gene lookup returns CDR1 MNHEY and CDR2 SVGAGI. The CDR3 is 14 amino acids. CDR3 bases: TGTGCCAGCAGCCAGCAGCGGGAAACCTACGAGCAGTACTTC. This gives the protein CASSQQRETYEQYF.